Presented here are 2 T cell receptor beta chains from one specimen sequenced in a study of CD8 T cells in Susac syndrome (dated by TCRdb to between 2017 and 2020). Library preparation employed the immunoSEQ multiplex PCR assay. RNA was extracted using the RNeasy kit, and roughly 0.5 to 1 ug of the RNA was reverse transcribed with random hexamers. Using fastp trimming at Q25 and MiXCR clonotype assembly, TCRdb reanalyzed the public sequencing data and kept in-frame beta chains. Rows with a matching CDR3 protein are joined into one entry that keeps the most common DNA and genes. The sample contains around 140,000 distinct CDR3 sequences, roughly 95% of them found a single time. Jointly, the top ten make up over 0.1% of the sample. Sequenced input: CD4+ T cells from PBMCs. These receptors were obtained from a human donor with multiple sclerosis.

V and J are TRBV7-2 and TRBJ2-1; D gene unclear. The CDR3 covers 13 residues. Trimming took off 3 bases at V and 13 bases at J, with 16 bases between the two ends. Looked up from germline, CDR1 is SGHTA and CDR2 is FQGNSA. The CDR3 sequence: CASSLDPASVQFF. DNA for the CDR3: TGTGCCAGCAGCTTGGACCCAGCGTCGGTTCAGTTCTTC. The full variable domain, its missing parts supplied by reference TRBV7-2 and TRBJ2-1, is GAGVSQSPSNKVTEKGKDVELRCDPISGHTALYWYRQSLGQGLEFLIYFQGNSAPDKSGLPSDRFSAERTGGSVSTLTIQRTQQEDSAVYLCASSLDPASVQFFGPGTRLTVL.

This clonotype showed up just once. This rearrangement joins TRBV30 to TRBJ1-2; D unclear. Trimming pared 6 bases from V and 8 bases from J, leaving 10 bases between. The V gene's germline CDR1 is GTSNPN and CDR2 SVGIG (reference sequence). This CDR3 is 10 amino acids long. The CDR3, as DNA: TGTGCCTGTACGATGGGCGGCTACACCTTC. This encodes CACTMGGYTF. The full variable domain, its missing parts supplied by reference TRBV30 and TRBJ1-2, is SQTIHQWPATLVQPVGSPLSLECTVEGTSNPNLYWYRQAAGRGLQLLFYSVGIGQISSEVPQNLSASRPQDRQFILSSKKLLLSDSGFYLCACTMGGYTFGSGTRLTVV.